This TCR beta chain was retrieved from a study of radiation and T cells in renal cell carcinoma (dated by TCRdb to 2019 to 2021). Background on the whole study: In total, 50 to 55 samples, comprising some 25 tumors and 27 peripheral blood samples, were subjected to TCR beta sequencing. Across all 55 or so samples, 4,016,671 unique CDR3 nucleotide sequences, encoding roughly 2,600,000 unique CDR3 amino acid sequences, were identified.

The junction shows trimming of 4 bases on V and 0 bases on J, plus 12 bases between the germline ends. From the cysteine up to the phenylalanine, the CDR3 has a length of 15 residues. Just the 45-base CDR3 DNA is kept, in frame starting at base 1. The germline V gene supplies CDR1 ENHRY and CDR2 SYGVKD. Comment on this clone: No cognate antigen has been identified for it. Per-base qualities were not stored, and no clone one base away is much larger.

The immunoSEQ kit was used, according to the manufacturer's recommendations, to generate TCR beta libraries from genomic DNA. To prepare the libraries, a first multiplex PCR with proprietary primers was run, followed by a second PCR that added unique barcodes, and a bead cleanup was done after each round. A positive control reaction and a negative control reaction, both provided in the kit, were run with every batch of samples. The final libraries underwent checking on an Agilent 4200 TapeStation D1000 ScreenTape, volumetric pooling, and quantification by qPCR. Sequencing ran on an Illumina NextSeq500 with a MidOutput 150-cycle cartridge, using 156 Read1 and 15 Index1 cycles with kit custom primers. The pooled library was loaded at around 1 pM, and about 20% PhiX control was spiked in. Per the authors' processing: Vendor-processed data were analyzed in R, and a clonotype was defined as all T cells sharing the same CDR3 nucleotide sequence. For clone abundance analyses, frequencies were normalized to the 10,000 most abundant clones in each sample. Public T cell clones, which averaged fewer than five per sample, were excluded before analysis. The dominant motif analysis was done with ImmunoMap using the PAM10 matrix, a gap penalty of 30, and a homology threshold of 0.3, and motifs with a cumulative frequency of at least 0.01 were considered dominant. Drawn from immuneACCESS, this table holds only the in-frame rearrangements with V and J called that TCRdb kept. Clones are partly lost; checked studies trace under half to an unresolved V gene and leave the rest unexplained. V, J and clone size are taken as reported in that table, and D and trimming were inferred from the DNA itself. The sample contains tens of thousands of clones, 58% of them found a single time. The top ten constitute under 25% of the sample.

The time point label of this sample denotes: tumor resected at nephrectomy. Interpreted using the paper, the treatment or condition label stands for: treatment-naive control, cytoreductive nephrectomy. The control tumors were taken from treatment-naive renal cell carcinoma patients who had cytoreductive nephrectomy with no earlier radiation. Renal cell carcinoma with clear cell pathology was present in all patients. Control tumors used for TCR sequencing came from 4 females and some eleven males, resected 2011 to 2014, with median age around 62 years (range roughly 40 to 82). The tumors were dissociated mechanically, digested with collagenase/hyaluronidase at 37 degrees C, processed in gentleMACS C tubes, and kept in liquid nitrogen. Genomic DNA for TCR sequencing was prepared using the QIAamp DNA Blood Mini Kit (Qiagen). The analyses included only samples that passed all quality control checks.

Overall study results and their limits: A greater number of dominant CDR3 motifs was detected in irradiated tumors than in control tumors, and a larger share of the repertoire was occupied by these motifs in irradiated tumors than in control tumors. Higher TCR clonality was observed in irradiated tumors than in controls, with an average of approximately 54% of the repertoire accounted for by the top 100 clonotypes, compared with about 45% in nephrectomy-only tumors. Effects of radiation dose or scheduling on the TCR repertoire could not be addressed with the single-armed trial design. Because only small tumor regions of approximately 1 g were available, the study did not capture intratumoral heterogeneity.

The rearranged segments are TRBV10-3 and TRBJ1-1, with the identity of the D gene unclear. Specimen: tumor tissue, collected from a patient whose treatment was nephrectomy without radiotherapy. The clonotype comes from a man aged 40-49 years with renal cell carcinoma. The CDR3: CAISAQLNMNTEAFF. Here is the DNA: TGTGCCATCAGTGCACAGTTGAACATGAACACTGAAGCTTTCTTT.